The 31 T cell receptor beta chains reported below all come from one sample, sequenced in a study of blood T cell repertoires in COVID-19. Using immunoSEQ multiplex PCR, the repertoire was profiled, and TCRdb retains in-frame clones only, with some absent. The profile shows roughly 260,000 clones, roughly 86% of them singletons. The sequenced sample consisted of peripheral blood. The origin of the receptors is a middle-aged man who had recovered from COVID-19.

V usage is TRBV7-9 and J usage is TRBJ1-1; D gene ambiguous. The V gene lost 4 bases and the J gene lost 7 bases, with 13 bases spanning the gap. The germline gives CDR1 SEHNR, CDR2 FQNEAQ (reference sequence). The CDR3 is 13 amino acids. CDR3 protein: CASSSGGWDEAFF. The CDR3 coding sequence is TGTGCCAGCAGCTCTGGCGGGTGGGATGAAGCTTTCTTT.

A word on this clone: A junction boundary mismatches the germline segment, possibly from a read error. V is TRBV6-6 and J is TRBJ2-7; 7 bases fit TRBD2. The CDR3 length is 12 residues. The germline CDR1 and CDR2 sequences are MNHNY and SVGAGI (reference sequence). CDR3 DNA sequence: TGTGCCAGCAGCAGCAGGGTCAGCGGGGTTGGCTTC. Protein sequence: CASSSRVSGVGF.

This chain joins TRBV5-4 and TRBJ2-3, with TRBD2 matching 8 bases. Trimming removed 0 bases from V and 0 bases from J; junction bases left unmatched: 12. The CDR3 covers 19 residues. Germline V gene data show CDR1 as SGHNT and CDR2 as YYREEE (reference sequence). The CDR3 sequence is CASSLGEAGGSPSTDTQYF. The CDR3 DNA sequence: TGTGCCAGCAGCTTGGGGGAGGCGGGGGGAAGCCCTAGCACAGATACGCAGTATTTT.

A single count supports this clone. The chain uses TRBV24-1 and TRBJ2-1; D is unresolved. The CDR3 length is 12 residues. V gave up 3 bases and J gave up 6 bases, with 5 bases separating them. Germline V gives CDR1 KGHDR, CDR2 SFDVKD. DNA for the CDR3: TGTGCCACCAGTGATCCGGGCAATGAGCAGTTCTTC. Translation gives CATSDPGNEQFF.

V gene TRBV21-1 combines with J gene TRBJ2-2; the table's TRBD1 call for D was not verified on the DNA. TRBV21-1 is a pseudogene locus. CDR3 length equals 17 residues. CDR3 in DNA: TGTGCCAGCAGCAAAGGGGGCGGAAGGGCTCCAACCGGGGAGCTGTTTTTT. Translating gives CASSKGGGRAPTGELFF.

This clone was detected only once. The V call is TRBV18, the J call TRBJ1-5; 9 bases agree with TRBD1. This CDR3 spans 16 amino acids. V lost 4 bases and J lost 5; bases outside the gene matches: 9. Germline V gene data show CDR1 as KGHSH and CDR2 as LQKENI. The CDR3 spells CASSRAGTGLYQPQHF. The CDR3 DNA reads as TGTGCCAGCTCACGCGCCGGGACAGGGCTTTATCAGCCCCAGCATTTT.

The chain employs TRBV2 and TRBJ1-5; D ambiguous. Deletions cut 5 bases from V and 0 bases from J, with 11 bases between. This CDR3 region has 15 residues. CDR1 SNHLY and CDR2 FYNNEI come from the germline V gene. The CDR3 here is CASSPPGFSNQPQHF. The CDR3 nucleotides are TGTGCCAGCAGTCCCCCGGGGTTTAGCAATCAGCCCCAGCATTTT.

The CDR3 protein is CASSLIGDEQYF. In DNA form, the CDR3 reads TGCGCCAGCAGCTTGATCGGTGACGAGCAGTACTTC. The chain recombines TRBV5-1 with TRBJ2-7; no definite D call. The CDR3 is made up of 12 amino acids. Germline V gene sequence: CDR1 SGHRS, CDR2 YFSETQ. V lost 1 base, J lost 5 bases, and 7 bases lay in between. Combining the CDR3 with reference TRBV5-1 and TRBJ2-7 gives the whole variable domain KAGVTQTPRYLIKTRGQQVTLSCSPISGHRSVSWYQQTPGQGLQFLFEYFSETQRNKGNFPGRFSGRQFSNSRSEMNVSTLELGDSALYLCASSLIGDEQYFGPGTRLTVT.

The J gene is TRBJ2-1, the V gene TRBV5-6; 12 bases map to TRBD2. Germline trimming cut 7 bases from V and 7 bases from J; bases unmatched to any gene: 6. Germline V CDR1 and CDR2: SGHDT, YYEEEE. The CDR3 sequence is 14 residues long. The CDR3 here is CASRLAGAGNEQFF. Here the CDR3 DNA reads TGTGCCAGCCGACTAGCGGGGGCGGGGAATGAGCAGTTCTTC.

The chain couples TRBV20-1 to TRBJ1-4; D is unresolved. The V and J ends lost 6 bases and 7 bases respectively, with 9 bases between them. The CDR3 spans 11 residues. The germline V gene has CDR1 DFQATT and CDR2 SNEGSKA (reference sequence). CDR3 in amino acids: CSAQYSEKLFF. The CDR3 nucleotides are TGCAGTGCCCAGTATTCTGAAAAACTGTTTTTT.

This chain links TRBV6-1 with TRBJ1-1; 8 nucleotides match TRBD1. CDR1 is MNHNS, CDR2 SASEGT, per germline. V lost 2 bases, J lost 0 bases, and 5 bases stayed unmatched. This CDR3 region has 16 residues. The CDR3 is CASSERAGGLNTEAFF. CDR3 DNA sequence: TGTGCCAGCAGTGAACGGGCAGGGGGCCTGAACACTGAAGCTTTCTTT.

The rearrangement links TRBV30 to TRBJ1-5; D ambiguous. V was cut by 1 base and J by 2 bases, with 6 bases left in between. The CDR3 runs 13 residues. Per the germline V gene, CDR1 is GTSNPN and CDR2 is SVGIG (reference sequence). This CDR3 reads CAWSGPGNQPQHF. CDR3 DNA sequence: TGTGCCTGGAGTGGCCCGGGCAATCAGCCCCAGCATTTT.

The gene calls are TRBV28 and TRBJ1-2, with 7 bases matching TRBD1. Losses at the gene ends were 6 bases for V and 4 bases for J; bases not matched to a gene: 5. CDR3 length: 13 amino acids. From germline, CDR1 is MDHEN and CDR2 SYDVKM. The CDR3 region is CASSTDRSYGYTF. The CDR3 region has the DNA TGTGCCAGCAGCACGGACAGGAGCTATGGCTACACCTTC.

The gene calls are TRBV5-8 and TRBJ1-3; TRBD1 matches at 8 bases. CDR1 and CDR2 from the germline V gene are SGHTS and YDEGEE. CDR3 size: 17 residues. V was clipped by 1 base and J by 0 bases; unmatched bases: 6. The CDR3 reads CASSLSTGAHSGNTIYF. As DNA, the CDR3 is TGTGCCAGCAGCTTGTCGACAGGGGCGCACTCTGGAAACACCATATATTTT. The full variable domain, in which reference TRBV5-8 and TRBJ1-3 provide the parts outside the CDR3, is EAGVTQSPTHLIKTRGQQATLRCSPISGHTSVYWYQQALGLGLQFLLWYDEGEERNRGNFPPRFSGRQFPNYSSELNVNALELEDSALYLCASSLSTGAHSGNTIYFGEGSWLTVV.

The chain employs TRBV6-2 or TRBV6-3 and TRBJ2-2, with D possibly TRBD1 on 5 matching bases. The V gene lost 5 bases and the J gene lost 4 bases, with 11 bases spanning the gap. The CDR3 runs to 14 residues. Germline V lookup: CDR1 MNHEY, CDR2 SVGEGT. The CDR3 sequence is CASSIRQITGELFF. The CDR3 DNA follows: TGTGCCAGCAGTATCCGACAGATCACCGGGGAGCTGTTTTTT.

This clone was seen only a few times. This chain links TRBV4-1 with TRBJ1-5; a possible D gene is TRBD1 (6 bases). Trimming cost V 4 bases and J 4 bases, with 14 bases left between them. The CDR3 has 15 amino acids. Germline values: CDR1 MGHRA, CDR2 YSYEKL. CDR3 coding DNA: TGCGCCAGCAGCCTGGGGGCAGGCGCGAATCAGCCCCAGCATTTT. The encoded protein is CASSLGAGANQPQHF.

The gene calls are TRBV19 and TRBJ2-1; D perhaps matches TRBD2 (6 bases). The CDR3 runs 13 residues. Germline V gives CDR1 LNHDA, CDR2 SQIVND (reference sequence). Between the trimmed V and J ends, which lost 4 bases and 9 bases, there was a span of 13 bases. The CDR3 bases are TGTGCCAGTAGTACCCGGGCGGGACCTGAGCAGTTCTTC. This gives the protein CASSTRAGPEQFF.

This chain connects TRBV7-2 to TRBJ2-4, with a tentative D call TRBD2 (6 bases). Germline CDR1 and CDR2: SGHTA and FQGNSA. Trimming removed 5 bases from V and 1 base from J, with 24 bases in between. The CDR3 runs to 19 residues. The CDR3 DNA reads as TGTGCCAGCAGCATCTCCGCCTTCGGGGACGGAGGGGCCAAAAACATTCAGTACTTC. Its translation is CASSISAFGDGGAKNIQYF.

This clone came up once. The gene calls are TRBV5-1 and TRBJ1-2; D might be TRBD1 (5 bases). The CDR3 is made up of 14 amino acids. The germline CDR1 and CDR2 sequences are SGHRS and YFSETQ. V shed 5 bases and J shed 2 bases, with 13 bases lying between them. The CDR3 spells CASRPRGINYGYTF. DNA for the CDR3: TGCGCCAGCAGACCTAGGGGTATAAACTATGGCTACACCTTC.

The chain employs TRBV30 and TRBJ1-5; D unresolved. Germline loops: CDR1 GTSNPN, CDR2 SVGIG (reference sequence). V was shortened by 0 bases and J by 4 bases, with 13 bases between the two germline ends. This CDR3 is built from 15 residues. The DNA for the CDR3 is TGTGCCTGGAGTGTAAGTGGGAGGAGAAATCAGCCCCAGCATTTT. Translation gives CAWSVSGRRNQPQHF.

The rearrangement links TRBV2 to TRBJ2-3, with TRBD1 matching 7 bases. The CDR3 is 15 residues long. Germline values: CDR1 SNHLY, CDR2 FYNNEI. The V and J ends lost 6 bases and 2 bases, in that order; junction bases with no gene match: 8. The CDR3 bases are TGTGCCAGCAGGGTAGGGGGCCGAACCACAGATACGCAGTATTTT. It encodes CASRVGGRTTDTQYF.

The V and J genes are TRBV5-6 and TRBJ1-2; 7 nucleotides match TRBD1. V was pared by 4 bases and J by 1 base, with 7 bases of the junction left unmatched. This CDR3 has 15 amino acids. Germline V CDR1 and CDR2: SGHDT, YYEEEE. The chain's CDR3 is CASSALGGSNYGYTF. The CDR3 DNA reads as TGTGCCAGCAGCGCGCTAGGGGGCAGTAACTATGGCTACACCTTC.

The chain uses TRBV4-3 and TRBJ2-7; 9 bases align to TRBD1. V trimming: 3 bases; J trimming: 3 bases; junction bases outside the gene matches: 6. There are 15 residues in the CDR3. Germline CDR1 reads LGHNA; CDR2 reads YSLEER. CDR3 in amino acids: CASSHQQGALYEQYF. CDR3 coding DNA: TGCGCCAGCAGCCACCAACAGGGGGCACTCTACGAGCAGTACTTC.

This clone showed up just once. This sequence joins TRBV6-2 or TRBV6-3 and TRBJ1-5, with 9 positions matching TRBD1. The CDR3 length is 13 residues. The germline CDR1 and CDR2 sequences are MNHEY and SVGEGT. Losses at the gene ends were 5 bases for V and 7 bases for J; bases not matched to a gene: 3. The DNA for the CDR3 is TGTGCCAGCAGTCGGGACAGGGCCCAGCCCCAGCATTTT. Its translation is CASSRDRAQPQHF.

The gene calls are TRBV27 and TRBJ2-3; D is perhaps TRBD1 (6 bases). CDR1 and CDR2 (germline): MNHEY, SMNVEV (reference sequence). CDR3 length: 15 residues. Trimming took 2 bases from V and 3 from J, leaving 12 bases between them. The CDR3 protein is CASSLVGGPTDTQYF. The CDR3 region has the DNA TGTGCCAGCAGTTTAGTAGGGGGTCCAACAGATACGCAGTATTTT.

This clone was seen more than once but under ten times. Additional DNA sequences in this sample encode the identical CDR3. The CDR3 loop reads CASSYSSGYYGYTF. CDR3 sequence (DNA): TGTGCCAGCAGTTACTCGAGTGGTTACTATGGCTACACCTTC. V is TRBV6-2 or TRBV6-3 and J is TRBJ1-2; D is uncertain. The germline CDR1 and CDR2 sequences are MNHEY and SVGEGT. The CDR3 spans 14 residues. The V gene lost 0 bases and the J gene lost 3 bases, with 8 bases spanning the gap.

The chain uses TRBV7-6 and TRBJ2-1; 9 bases align to TRBD1. Germline trimming cut 3 bases from V and 6 bases from J; bases unmatched to any gene: 15. The germline V gene encodes CDR1 SGHVS and CDR2 FNYEAQ. The CDR3 is made up of 18 amino acids. For the CDR3, the DNA is TGTGCCAGCAGCTTCCGAGCGACCGGGACAGGGAGATCCAATGAGCAGTTCTTC. Amino acids: CASSFRATGTGRSNEQFF.

The gene calls are TRBV5-1 and TRBJ2-1, with 10 nucleotides matching TRBD2. In germline, CDR1 is SGHRS, CDR2 YFSETQ. Unmatched junction bases numbered 5, after V lost 4 bases and J lost 4 bases. The CDR3 covers 15 residues. This CDR3 is CASSLPAGGYNEQFF. Here the CDR3 DNA reads TGCGCCAGCAGCCTCCCAGCGGGGGGGTACAATGAGCAGTTCTTC.

This rearrangement joins TRBV7-8 to TRBJ2-1; 9 bases line up with TRBD2. Trimming cost V 2 bases and J 5 bases; bases outside gene matches: 4. The CDR3 contains 15 residues. Looked up from germline, CDR1 is SGHVS and CDR2 is FQNEAQ. CDR3 amino acids: CASSLLSGGNNEQFF. The CDR3, as DNA: TGTGCCAGCAGCTTACTTAGCGGGGGCAACAATGAGCAGTTCTTC. The entire variable domain, with the rest obtained from reference TRBV7-8 and TRBJ2-1, is as follows: GAGVSQSPRYKVAKRGQDVALRCDPISGHVSLFWYQQALGQGPEFLTYFQNEAQLDKSGLPSDRFFAERPEGSVSTLKIQRTQQEDSAVYLCASSLLSGGNNEQFFGPGTRLTVL.

The chain is built from TRBV6-4 and TRBJ1-5, with 7 bases that match TRBD1. J gave up 1 base and V 8 bases, and 8 bases lay outside the gene matches. The V gene's germline CDR1 is MRHNA and CDR2 SNTAGT. This CDR3 has 15 amino acids. CDR3 amino acids: CASEGQGDSNQPQHF. The CDR3 bases are TGTGCCAGCGAAGGTCAGGGGGACAGCAATCAGCCCCAGCATTTT.

This chain uses TRBV30 with TRBJ1-2; no reliable D call. V was shortened by 5 bases and J by 4 bases, with 11 bases between the two germline ends. The CDR3 covers 12 residues. The V gene's germline CDR1 is GTSNPN and CDR2 SVGIG (reference sequence). The CDR3 DNA reads as TGTGCCTGGCTTATAGTCCCCTATGGCTACACCTTC. Translation: CAWLIVPYGYTF.